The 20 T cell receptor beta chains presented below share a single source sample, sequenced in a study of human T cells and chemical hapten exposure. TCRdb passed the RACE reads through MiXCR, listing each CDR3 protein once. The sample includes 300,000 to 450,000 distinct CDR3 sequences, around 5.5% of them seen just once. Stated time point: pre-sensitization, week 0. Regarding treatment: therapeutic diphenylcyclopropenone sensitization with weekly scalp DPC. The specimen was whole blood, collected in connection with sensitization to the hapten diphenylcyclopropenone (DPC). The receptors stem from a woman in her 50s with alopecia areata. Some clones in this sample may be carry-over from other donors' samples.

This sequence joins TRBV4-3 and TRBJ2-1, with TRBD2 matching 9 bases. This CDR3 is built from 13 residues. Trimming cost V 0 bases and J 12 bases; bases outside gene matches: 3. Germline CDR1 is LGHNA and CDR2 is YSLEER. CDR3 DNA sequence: TGCGCCAGCAGCCAAGAGCAACTAGCGGGGCAGTTCTTC. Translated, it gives CASSQEQLAGQFF.

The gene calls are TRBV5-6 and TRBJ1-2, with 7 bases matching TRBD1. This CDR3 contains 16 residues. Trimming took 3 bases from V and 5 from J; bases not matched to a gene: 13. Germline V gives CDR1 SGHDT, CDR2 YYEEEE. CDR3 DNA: TGTGCCAGCAGCTGGGATAAGACAGGGAACTTTTATGGCTACACCTTC. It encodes CASSWDKTGNFYGYTF.

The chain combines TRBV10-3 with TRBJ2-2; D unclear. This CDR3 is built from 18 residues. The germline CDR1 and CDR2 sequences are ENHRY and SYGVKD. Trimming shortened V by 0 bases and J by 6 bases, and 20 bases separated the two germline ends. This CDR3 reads CAISESVLRSDESGELFF. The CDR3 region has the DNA TGTGCCATCAGTGAGTCAGTATTGAGGTCGGATGAGTCCGGGGAGCTGTTTTTT.

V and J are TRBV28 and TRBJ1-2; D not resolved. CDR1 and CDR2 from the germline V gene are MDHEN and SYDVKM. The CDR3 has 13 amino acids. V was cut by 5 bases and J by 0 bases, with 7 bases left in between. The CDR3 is CASSPAANYGYTF. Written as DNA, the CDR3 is TGTGCCAGCAGTCCCGCGGCTAACTATGGCTACACCTTC.

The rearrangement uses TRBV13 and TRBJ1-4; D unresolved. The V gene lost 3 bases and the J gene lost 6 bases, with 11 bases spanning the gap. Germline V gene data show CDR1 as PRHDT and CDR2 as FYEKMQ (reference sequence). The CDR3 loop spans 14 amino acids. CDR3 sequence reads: CASSFRETYEKLFF. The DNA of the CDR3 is TGTGCCAGCAGCTTCCGGGAAACCTATGAAAAACTGTTTTTT.

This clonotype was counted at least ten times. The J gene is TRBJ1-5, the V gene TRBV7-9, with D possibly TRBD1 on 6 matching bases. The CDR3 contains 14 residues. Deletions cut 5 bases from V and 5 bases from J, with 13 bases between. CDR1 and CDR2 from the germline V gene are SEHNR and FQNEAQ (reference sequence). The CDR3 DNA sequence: TGTGCCAGCAGCCAGGCGGCAGGGGATCAGCCCCAGCATTTT. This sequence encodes CASSQAAGDQPQHF. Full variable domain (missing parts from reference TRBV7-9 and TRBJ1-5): DTGVSQNPRHKITKRGQNVTFRCDPISEHNRLYWYRQTLGQGPEFLTYFQNEAQLEKSRLLSDRFSAERPKGSFSTLEIQRTEQGDSAMYLCASSQAAGDQPQHFGDGTRLSIL.

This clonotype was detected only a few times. The CDR3 DNA sequence: TGTGCCAGCTCACCCTTAGCGGGGACAGAAAACATTCAGTACTTC. It translates to CASSPLAGTENIQYF. V and J are TRBV18 and TRBJ2-4; TRBD2 is a possible D gene (8 bases). V was clipped by 3 bases and J by 5 bases, with 14 bases between them. Germline lookup yields CDR1 KGHSH and CDR2 LQKENI. This CDR3 is 15 amino acids long. Complete variable domain (other parts from reference TRBV18 and TRBJ2-4): NAGVMQNPRHLVRRRGQEARLRCSPMKGHSHVYWYRQLPEEGLKFMVYLQKENIIDESGMPKERFSAEFPKEGPSILRIQQVVRGDSAAYFCASSPLAGTENIQYFGAGTRLSVL.

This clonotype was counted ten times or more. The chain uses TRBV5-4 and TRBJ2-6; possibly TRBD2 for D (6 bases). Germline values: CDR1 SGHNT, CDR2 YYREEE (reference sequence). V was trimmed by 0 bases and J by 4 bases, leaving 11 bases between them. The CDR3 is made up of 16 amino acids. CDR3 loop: CASSLDAGSGANVLTF. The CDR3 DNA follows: TGTGCCAGCAGCTTGGACGCGGGGTCCGGGGCCAACGTCCTGACTTTC.

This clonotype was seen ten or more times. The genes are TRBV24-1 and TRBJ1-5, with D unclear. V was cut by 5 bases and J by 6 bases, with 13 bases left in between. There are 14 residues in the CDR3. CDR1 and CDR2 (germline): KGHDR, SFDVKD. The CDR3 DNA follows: TGTGCCACCAGTGGGAAGGGAAGGTTTCAGCCCCAGCATTTT. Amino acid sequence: CATSGKGRFQPQHF.

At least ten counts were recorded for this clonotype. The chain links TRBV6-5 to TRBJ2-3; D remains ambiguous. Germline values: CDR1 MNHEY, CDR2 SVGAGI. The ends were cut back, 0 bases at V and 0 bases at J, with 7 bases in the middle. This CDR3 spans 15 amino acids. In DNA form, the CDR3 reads TGTGCCAGCAGTTACTCGTCGATCAGCACAGATACGCAGTATTTT. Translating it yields CASSYSSISTDTQYF.

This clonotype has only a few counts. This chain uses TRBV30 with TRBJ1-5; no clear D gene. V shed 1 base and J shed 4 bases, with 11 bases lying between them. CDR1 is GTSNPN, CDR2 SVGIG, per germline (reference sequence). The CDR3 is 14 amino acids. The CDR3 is CAWSATNWNQPQHF. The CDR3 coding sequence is TGTGCCTGGAGTGCCACTAATTGGAATCAGCCCCAGCATTTT. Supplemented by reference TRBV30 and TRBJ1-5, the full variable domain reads SQTIHQWPATLVQPVGSPLSLECTVEGTSNPNLYWYRQAAGRGLQLLFYSVGIGQISSEVPQNLSASRPQDRQFILSSKKLLLSDSGFYLCAWSATNWNQPQHFGDGTRLSIL.

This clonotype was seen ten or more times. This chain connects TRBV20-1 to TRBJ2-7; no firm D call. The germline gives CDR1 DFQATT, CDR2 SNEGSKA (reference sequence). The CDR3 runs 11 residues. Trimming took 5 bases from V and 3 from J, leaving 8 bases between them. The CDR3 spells CSAGPGYEQYF. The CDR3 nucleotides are TGCAGTGCTGGGCCTGGCTACGAGCAGTACTTC.

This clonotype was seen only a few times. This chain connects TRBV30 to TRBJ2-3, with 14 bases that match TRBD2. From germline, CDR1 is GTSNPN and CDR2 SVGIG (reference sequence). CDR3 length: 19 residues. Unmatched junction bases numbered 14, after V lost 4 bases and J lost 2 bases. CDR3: CAWNGLAGGPNPITDTQYF. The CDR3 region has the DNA TGTGCCTGGAATGGACTAGCGGGAGGACCAAATCCTATCACAGATACGCAGTATTTT.

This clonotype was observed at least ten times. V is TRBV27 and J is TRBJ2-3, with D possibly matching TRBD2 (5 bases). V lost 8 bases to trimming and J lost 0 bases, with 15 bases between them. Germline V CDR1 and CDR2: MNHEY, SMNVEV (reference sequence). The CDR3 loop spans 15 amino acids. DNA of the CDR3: TGTGCCAGCGGGATTAGAGCGGCTAGCACAGATACGCAGTATTTT. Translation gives CASGIRAASTDTQYF.

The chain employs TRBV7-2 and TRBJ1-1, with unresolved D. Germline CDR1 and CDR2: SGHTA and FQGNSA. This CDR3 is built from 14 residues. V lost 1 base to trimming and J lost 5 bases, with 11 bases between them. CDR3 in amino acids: CASSLGIAATEAFF. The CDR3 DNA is TGTGCCAGCAGCTTAGGAATAGCCGCGACTGAAGCTTTCTTT.

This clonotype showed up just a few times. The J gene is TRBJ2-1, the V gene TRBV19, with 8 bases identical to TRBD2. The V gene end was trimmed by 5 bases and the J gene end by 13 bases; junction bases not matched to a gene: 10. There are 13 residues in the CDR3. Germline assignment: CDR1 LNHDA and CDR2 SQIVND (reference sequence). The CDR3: CASSVSGGADQFF. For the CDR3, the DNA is TGTGCCAGTAGTGTGAGCGGGGGCGCTGACCAGTTCTTC.

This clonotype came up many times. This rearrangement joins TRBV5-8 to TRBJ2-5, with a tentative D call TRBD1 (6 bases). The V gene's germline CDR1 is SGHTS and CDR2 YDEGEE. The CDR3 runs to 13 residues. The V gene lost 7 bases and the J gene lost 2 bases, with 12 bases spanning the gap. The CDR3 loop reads CASYRVLQETQYF. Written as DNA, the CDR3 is TGTGCCAGCTACAGGGTTTTACAAGAGACCCAGTACTTC.

CDR3 nucleotide sequence: TGCAGTGCTATCGGCCAAACTTACACCGGGGAGCTGTTTTTT. This sequence encodes CSAIGQTYTGELFF. The chain employs TRBV20-1 and TRBJ2-2; D not resolved. CDR3 length equals 14 residues. Germline lookup yields CDR1 DFQATT and CDR2 SNEGSKA (reference sequence). V dropped 4 bases and J dropped 3 bases, with 12 bases sitting between them.

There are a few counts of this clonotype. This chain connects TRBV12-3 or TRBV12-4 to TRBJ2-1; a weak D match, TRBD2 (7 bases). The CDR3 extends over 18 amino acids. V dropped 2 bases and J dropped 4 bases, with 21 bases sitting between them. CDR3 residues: CASSLRGAGLPGYNEQFF. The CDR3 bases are TGTGCCAGCAGTTTACGGGGGGCCGGTCTCCCTGGTTACAATGAGCAGTTCTTC.

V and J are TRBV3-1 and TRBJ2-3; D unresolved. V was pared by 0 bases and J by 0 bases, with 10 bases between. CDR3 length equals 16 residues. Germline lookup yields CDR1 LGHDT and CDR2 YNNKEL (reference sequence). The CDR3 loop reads CASSQERVSSTDTQYF. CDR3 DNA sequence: TGTGCCAGCAGCCAAGAGAGAGTCTCTAGCACAGATACGCAGTATTTT.